This T cell receptor (beta chain) comes out of a study of T cell responses to AZD1222 COVID-19 vaccine. Across the study: Some second doses came at about 4 weeks and others at about 12 weeks; these were pooled.

Study results and limitations: The study sampled repertoires only after the peak T cell response. White British people made up most donors, females outnumbered males, and clonal diversity was possibly underestimated. It was only a handful of AZD1222 recipients who were seropositive at baseline.

Concerning this clone itself: Antigen specificity is unknown.

TCRdb's copy holds only in-frame clones and misses some; the assay was immunoSEQ multiplex PCR. Seen here are about 140,000 clones, roughly 92% observed once, and the top ten hold approximately 4.7%. V lost 5 bases, J lost 1 base, and 8 bases lay in between. The germline CDR1 and CDR2 sequences are SEHNR and FQNEAQ (reference sequence). The CDR3 is made up of 13 amino acids. The chain uses TRBV7-9 and TRBJ1-1; D is possibly TRBD1 (5 bases). The source material was peripheral blood, sampled on day 0 of AZD1222 vaccination. The sequence derives from an adult in good health. The CDR3 loop is CASSPQGNTEAFF. The DNA of the CDR3 is TGTGCCAGCAGCCCTCAGGGGAACACTGAAGCTTTCTTT.